These T cell receptor beta chains were read from a single sample in a study of T cells in Graves' hyperthyroidism and ophthalmopathy. TCRdb used MiXCR to reprocess the multiplex PCR reads, holding one entry per CDR3 protein. The sample contains about 640,000 distinct CDR3 sequences, more than 12% of which appear only once. Sequencing was done on a sample of blood. These receptors came from a woman aged 45 to 65 with Graves' ophthalmopathy. The CDR3 runs from the conserved cysteine through the conserved F or W. D genes are given only for firm matches. The size of a clone is reported for some rows only, either as once, few or many, or as a class for expanded clones.

TRBV28	-	-	TRBJ2-2	TGTGCCAGCATAATGGCAGGGAACACCGGGGAGCTGTTTTTT	CASIMAGNTGELFF
TRBV6-1	few	-	TRBJ2-7	TGTGCCAGCGTCCCGGTTGTTTCAAGAGTGGGCTCCTACGAGCAGTACTTC	CASVPVVSRVGSYEQYF
TRBV7-9	many	-	TRBJ2-2	TGTGCCAGCGTCCACGGGAGTTACACCGGGGAGCTGTTTTTT	CASVHGSYTGELFF
TRBV27	many	-	TRBJ2-3	TGTGCCAGCAGTTTAGGTGGGCCCAGCACAGATACGCAGTATTTT	CASSLGGPSTDTQYF
TRBV7-9	few	-	TRBJ1-2	TGTGCCAGCAGCGACCTAGGGTACGGCGGCTACACCTTC	CASSDLGYGGYTF
TRBV20-1	many	TRBD2	TRBJ2-3	TGCAGTGCTAGAGATGCGGCCTCTGCGGGGGACACAGATACGCAGTATTTT	CSARDAASAGDTDTQYF
TRBV29-1	many	TRBD2	TRBJ2-7	TGCAGCGTACTCGGGACTAGCGGGAGCTCGTACGAGCAGTACTTC	CSVLGTSGSSYEQYF
TRBV7-3	many	TRBD2	TRBJ2-1	TGTGCCAGCAGCCGTAAGAGCTGGACTAGCGGATTCCTCGGGAATGAGCAGTTCTTC	CASSRKSWTSGFLGNEQFF
TRBV5-6	-	-	TRBJ2-7	TGTGCCAGCAGCGTGGGATTCTACGAGCAGTACTTC	CASSVGFYEQYF
TRBV27	few	TRBD1	TRBJ1-6	TGTGCCAGCAGGATACAGGGGCTGGGTTCACCCCTCCACTTT	CASRIQGLGSPLHF
TRBV28	many	-	TRBJ2-2	TGTGCCAGCAGTTTTCAGCTGAACACCGGGGAGCTGTTTTTT	CASSFQLNTGELFF
TRBV7-6	-	TRBD2	TRBJ2-7	TGTGCCAGCAGCTTAGGCCCTAGCGGGAGCTACGAGCAGTACTTC	CASSLGPSGSYEQYF
TRBV20-1	-	TRBD1	TRBJ1-4	TGCAGTGCTAAAGTCGGGACAGGGGATGAAAAACTGTTTTTT	CSAKVGTGDEKLFF
TRBV6-2/TRBV6-3	many	-	TRBJ2-7	TGTGCCAGCAGTTACCGGCCAGGGACCTACGAGCAGTACTTC	CASSYRPGTYEQYF
TRBV4-2	-	TRBD1	TRBJ2-2	TGTGCCAGCAGCCAAGTTGCAGGGGGCTTGAACACCGGGGAGCTGTTTTTT	CASSQVAGGLNTGELFF
TRBV6-5	few	TRBD1	TRBJ1-5	TGTGCCAGCAGTTACATTACCGGACAGGGGCAATATAGCAATCAGCCCCAGCATTTT	CASSYITGQGQYSNQPQHF
TRBV30	few	-	TRBJ1-1	TGTGCCTGGAGGTATCCTGAAGCTTTCTTT	CAWRYPEAFF
TRBV5-1	-	TRBD1	TRBJ2-3	TGTGCCAGCAGCTCCGGACAGGGATATGCAGATACGCAGTATTTT	CASSSGQGYADTQYF
TRBV15	many	-	TRBJ2-1	TGTGCCACCAGCAGAGTGCGGAAAGAGCAGTTCTTC	CATSRVRKEQFF